The text below deals with one T cell receptor beta chain. Its antigen is unknown. Qualities for individual bases were not recorded, and no much larger clone is one base off. This record belongs to a study of blood T cells in healthy people across ages (dated by TCRdb to the mid-2010s). Regarding the study in general: In model experiments, roughly one uniquely barcoded TCR beta cDNA molecule per two T cells was captured by template switching. The study measured age-related changes in TCR beta repertoire diversity using deep sequencing normalized with unique cDNA molecular identifiers. Donors were grouped into four age groups: young (average approximately 15 years), middle-aged (approximately 41), aged (approximately 67) and long-lived (approximately 81). To avoid experimental bias, donors of different ages were spread randomly across the sequencing lanes. Using the same blood draw, the study looked at two additional independent replicas of 1 million unique cDNA reads for two donors, one aged 18 to 30 and the other aged 80 or older. On the study overall, not on this receptor specifically: Estimates of total diversity from one million sequenced T cells were regarded as lower bounds and underestimates. Observed TCR beta diversity per million T cells fell roughly linearly with age, and a significant reduction was already apparent by age roughly 40. The percentage of naive T cells measured by flow cytometry correlated strongly with observed TCR beta diversity. Donor CMV infection status was unknown, potentially confounding age-related changes in expanded clonotypes. Because profiling used bulk unsorted PBMCs, naive and antigen-experienced compartments could not be compared conclusively. The long-lived group showed more naive CD4+ T cells, fewer expanded clones and increased TCR diversity than the aged group, suggesting age selection.

From a lookup of the germline V gene, CDR1 and CDR2 are KGHDR and SFDVKD. The CDR3 covers 14 residues, taking in both the cysteine and the phenylalanine. The CDR3 DNA has 42 bases and is translated from base 1. Trimmed from V: 10 bases; trimmed from J: 7 bases; junction bases lacking a gene match: 13. The roughly 39 donors, aged 6 to 90 years, were systemically healthy Caucasian individuals from Russia. Each donor gave 8 to 10 milliliters of peripheral blood, collected into EDTA-treated Vacutainer tubes. Ficoll-Paque density-gradient centrifugation was used to isolate PBMCs, with at least 7 million per sample. Trizol reagent was used to extract total RNA from the PBMCs, yielding at least 6 micrograms per sample. For every donor, flow cytometry on a PBMC aliquot measured the percentage of naive CD45RAhigh/CD27high T cells. Receptor libraries were prepared by 5' RACE. Data came from an Illumina HiSeq 2500. A second PCR of about 6 to 12 cycles was performed with a sample-barcoded 5' primer and a J-beta primer mix. Each TCR beta cDNA molecule received a unique molecular identifier from a template-switch 5' adaptor carrying 12 random nucleotides. Each sample yielded at least 2.5 million CDR3-containing paired-end reads. The Mint cDNA synthesis kit, primed by a TRBC-specific oligonucleotide, was used to synthesize first-strand cDNA from all RNA. Following uracil-DNA glycosylase treatment, all cDNA underwent a first 18-cycle PCR with the universal primers M1SS and BC2_uni_R. The study's processing was this. Each sample was normalized by randomly selecting 1 million high-quality reads, each carrying a distinct molecular identifier. Instead of being binned into consensus sequences, reads with shared molecular identifiers were discarded. CDR3 identification, clonotype clustering and error correction used MiTCR with a Q25 quality threshold and the strictest error-elimination algorithm. A nonparametric unseen species model with Euler transformation was used to estimate a lower bound on total TCR beta diversity. Starting from the raw public reads, TCRdb applied fastp trimming at Q25, assembled clones with MiXCR and retained in-frame beta chains. Every entry covers one CDR3 protein and lists the most common genes and DNA from its rows. TCRdb's processing, not the study's, gives the V and J calls here. The sample table shows over 600,000 distinct CDR3 sequences, and 45% to 70% are seen once. Roughly 24% of the sample rests with the top ten.

What was sequenced was blood. This receptor was obtained from a man between 40 and 49 years old in good health. The rearranged chain carries TRBV24-1 and TRBJ2-7; 9 nucleotides in the junction match TRBD1. DNA sequence: TGTGCCACATCAACCAGGACAGGGGACAATGAGCAGTACTTC. Its coded protein is CATSTRTGDNEQYF.